Listed below are T cell receptor beta chains from one sample, sequenced in a study of T cells expressing NK-cell markers. TCRdb reprocessed the 5' RACE reads and keeps a single row for each CDR3 protein, giving no DNA. The sample's table shows around 260,000 distinct CDR3 sequences. What was sequenced was blood T cells: a sorted CD56 or NKG2C T cell subset, CD4+ or CD8+ T cells, or bulk PBMC T cells (not recorded which). All receptors derive from a woman between 18 and 69 years old in good health. The CDR3 runs from the conserved cysteine through the conserved F or W.

V: TRBV4-1
J: TRBJ1-1
CDR3: CASSPRSAANTEAFF

V: TRBV7-2
J: TRBJ2-5
CDR3: CASSSGLGTETQYF

V: TRBV12-3/TRBV12-4
J: TRBJ1-2
CDR3: CASSFIGGGNYGYTF

V: TRBV5-1
J: TRBJ1-1
CDR3: CASSLENRVNTEAFF

V: TRBV18
J: TRBJ1-2
CDR3: CASSRPGPPGYGYTF

V: TRBV2
J: TRBJ2-5
CDR3: CASSDGRETQYF

V: TRBV12-3/TRBV12-4
J: TRBJ1-5
CDR3: CASSLDATGGNQPQHF

V: TRBV12-3/TRBV12-4
J: TRBJ2-1
CDR3: CASSPKLGVEQFF

V: TRBV5-4
J: TRBJ1-1
CDR3: CASSLARQTNTEAFF

V: TRBV7-2
J: TRBJ1-1
CDR3: CASSLGGRAQTEAFF

V: TRBV29-1
J: TRBJ2-1
CDR3: CSVYEGLADPGQFF

V: TRBV18
J: TRBJ2-7
CDR3: CASSPPAGSYEQYF

V: TRBV12-3/TRBV12-4
J: TRBJ2-7
CDR3: CASSFGGVGGLEQYF

V: TRBV11-3
J: TRBJ2-3
CDR3: CASSFSITDTQYF

V: TRBV5-1
J: TRBJ2-2
CDR3: CASSSDGSTGELFF

V: TRBV29-1
J: TRBJ1-5
CDR3: CSVGPGSNQPQHF

V: TRBV5-1
J: TRBJ1-1
CDR3: CASSLIQGARTEAFF

V: TRBV7-9
J: TRBJ2-7
CDR3: CASSFSRFPSTYEQYF

V: TRBV20-1
J: TRBJ2-4
CDR3: CSADPVGTAKNIQYF

V: TRBV5-5
J: TRBJ2-2
CDR3: CASSLPILAGGNTGELFF

V: TRBV4-3
J: TRBJ2-7
CDR3: CASSQEVGGDEQYF

V: TRBV29-1
J: TRBJ2-5
CDR3: CSVEVGAKETQYF

V: TRBV11-2
J: TRBJ2-5
CDR3: CASSQRQLREETQYF

V: TRBV20-1
J: TRBJ1-2
CDR3: CSAWDRGAPEYTF

V: TRBV5-4
J: TRBJ2-1
CDR3: CASSGGRDGLFF

V: TRBV6-1
J: TRBJ2-1
CDR3: CASKPPGPRSYNEQFF

V: TRBV3-1
J: TRBJ1-3
CDR3: CASSQWDRGNTIYF

V: TRBV5-1
J: TRBJ2-1
CDR3: CASSLDPGLAAGEQFF

V: TRBV29-1
J: TRBJ2-1
CDR3: CSTRLVRNEQFF

V: TRBV7-2
J: TRBJ2-7
CDR3: CASSLGLASPGYEQYF

V: TRBV7-2
J: TRBJ2-7
CDR3: CASSLDRVVREQYF

V: TRBV28
J: TRBJ2-5
CDR3: CASSGADRAQETQYF

V: TRBV5-5
J: TRBJ2-1
CDR3: CASSLILSGGSEQFF

V: TRBV3-1
J: TRBJ2-5
CDR3: CASSHHGGQETQYF

V: TRBV20-1
J: TRBJ1-1
CDR3: CSARDQGTLNTEAFF

V: TRBV10-3
J: TRBJ2-7
CDR3: CAISESGLPYF

V: TRBV12-3/TRBV12-4
J: TRBJ1-2
CDR3: CASSLAGVPGYGYTF

V: TRBV27
J: TRBJ1-2
CDR3: CASSFRGQYKGYTF

V: TRBV28
J: TRBJ2-1
CDR3: CASSFGGHEQFF

V: TRBV7-2
J: TRBJ1-2
CDR3: CASSLVRRGGYTF

V: TRBV10-2
J: TRBJ2-1
CDR3: CASRPGSNPNEQFF